These 29 T cell receptor beta chains were sequenced from one sample in a study of technical replicates of blood from several donors. Assay: immunoSEQ multiplex PCR; the TCRdb copy retains only in-frame clones and omits some. This table holds about 83,000 clones, about 96% found once. Sequencing was carried out using T cells isolated from PBMCs. The origin of the receptors is a human donor in good health.

The chain links TRBV6-5 to TRBJ1-2; the D is unclear. V was cut by 7 bases and J by 5 bases, with 17 bases left in between. In germline, CDR1 is MNHEY, CDR2 SVGAGI. The CDR3 sequence is 14 residues long. In DNA form, the CDR3 reads TGTGCCAGCACCACGGATCGGCGGGGATATGGCTACACCTTC. This codes for CASTTDRRGYGYTF.

This clone is a singleton in its sample. The chain employs TRBV7-9 and TRBJ2-7; maybe TRBD1 (6 bases). The CDR3 is 14 amino acids. The germline V and J ends were trimmed by 5 bases and 3 bases, with 14 bases remaining between them. The germline gives CDR1 SEHNR, CDR2 FQNEAQ (reference sequence). Here the CDR3 reads CASSPEDRDYEQYF. The CDR3 DNA follows: TGTGCCAGCAGCCCGGAGGACAGAGACTACGAGCAGTACTTC.

V and J are TRBV7-2 and TRBJ2-7; 11 nucleotides line up with TRBD1. This CDR3 is 15 amino acids long. Trimming at V came to 5 bases and at J to 2 bases, leaving 5 bases not matched to a gene. CDR1 and CDR2 (germline): SGHTA, FQGNSA. For the CDR3, the DNA is TGTGCCAGCAGCCCAGTGGGACAGGGGGCCTACGAGCAGTACTTC. Its translation: CASSPVGQGAYEQYF. The entire variable domain, with the rest obtained from reference TRBV7-2 and TRBJ2-7, is as follows: GAGVSQSPSNKVTEKGKDVELRCDPISGHTALYWYRQSLGQGLEFLIYFQGNSAPDKSGLPSDRFSAERTGGSVSTLTIQRTQQEDSAVYLCASSPVGQGAYEQYFGPGTRLTVT.

The rearrangement uses TRBV30 and TRBJ2-3, with 13 nucleotides matching TRBD2. The CDR3 covers 14 residues. CDR1 and CDR2 from the germline V gene are GTSNPN and SVGIG (reference sequence). With 3 bases clipped from V and 4 bases from J, the junction kept 1 base outside the gene matches. The CDR3 here is CAWRLAGGPDTQYF. In DNA form, the CDR3 reads TGTGCCTGGAGACTAGCGGGAGGGCCAGATACGCAGTATTTT.

V usage is TRBV4-3 and J usage is TRBJ2-3; D possibly corresponds to TRBD2 (5 bases). V was trimmed by 1 base and J by 3 bases, leaving 17 bases between them. The CDR3 spans 17 residues. Germline V gene lookup returns CDR1 LGHNA and CDR2 YSLEER. CDR3 loop: CASSQAWAQRGTDTQYF. DNA of the CDR3: TGCGCCAGCAGCCAAGCCTGGGCCCAACGGGGAACAGATACGCAGTATTTT.

The chain uses TRBV18 and TRBJ2-7; tentative D call: TRBD2 (5 bases). This CDR3 is 16 amino acids long. The V and J ends lost 6 bases and 1 base respectively, with 19 bases between them. The germline CDR1 and CDR2 sequences are KGHSH and LQKENI. The CDR3 region is CASSSMDWRISYEQYF. Written as DNA, the CDR3 is TGTGCCAGCTCCTCAATGGACTGGAGAATATCCTACGAGCAGTACTTC.

This chain connects TRBV6-5 to TRBJ1-1; D remains ambiguous. V gave up 3 bases and J gave up 10 bases, with 12 bases separating them. The length of the CDR3 is 12 residues. The germline V gene has CDR1 MNHEY and CDR2 SVGAGI. The CDR3 sequence is CASSYFRGPAFF. The CDR3 DNA sequence: TGTGCCAGCAGTTATTTTCGCGGGCCAGCTTTCTTT.

The rearrangement links TRBV11-3 to TRBJ1-2; D perhaps matches TRBD1 (5 bases). The CDR3 runs 17 residues. Germline values: CDR1 SGHNT, CDR2 YENEEA. V lost 7 bases and J lost 0, with 21 bases in between. This chain's CDR3 is CASTPGAGTSANYGYTF. The DNA of the CDR3 is TGTGCCAGCACCCCTGGGGCTGGGACTTCAGCTAACTATGGCTACACCTTC. The variable domain in full, with the rest retrieved from reference TRBV11-3 and TRBJ1-2, is EAGVVQSPRYKIIEKKQPVAFWCNPISGHNTLYWYLQNLGQGPELLIRYENEEAVDDSQLPKDRFSAERLKGVDSTLKIQPAELGDSAVYLCASTPGAGTSANYGYTFGSGTRLTVV.

The chain employs TRBV5-1 and TRBJ2-7, with TRBD2 identical over 8 bases. Trimming took 5 bases from V and 0 from J; bases not matched to a gene: 7. Germline CDR1 and CDR2: SGHRS and YFSETQ. This CDR3 comprises 15 residues. CDR3 nucleotide sequence: TGCGCCAGCAGACCTACCCGGGGGGGCTCCTACGAGCAGTACTTC. Protein: CASRPTRGGSYEQYF.

V is TRBV4-1 and J is TRBJ1-5; TRBD1 matches at 7 bases. In germline, CDR1 is MGHRA, CDR2 YSYEKL. The CDR3 contains 15 residues. Germline trimming cut 5 bases from V and 1 base from J; bases unmatched to any gene: 5. The CDR3, as DNA: TGCGCCAGCAGCGGACACAGGGGCAGCAATCAGCCCCAGCATTTT. Its translation: CASSGHRGSNQPQHF.

The J gene is TRBJ1-1, the V gene TRBV20-1; D remains unclear. The CDR3 length is 10 residues. Germline V gene lookup returns CDR1 DFQATT and CDR2 SNEGSKA (reference sequence). Between the trimmed V and J ends, which lost 5 bases and 5 bases, there was a span of 6 bases. CDR3 protein: CSALNTEAFF. CDR3 nucleotides: TGCAGTGCTTTAAATACTGAAGCTTTCTTT.

The gene calls are TRBV6-6 and TRBJ2-5; D is uncertain. CDR1 and CDR2 (germline): MNHNY, SVGAGI (reference sequence). The V and J ends lost 5 bases and 2 bases respectively, with 3 bases between them. The CDR3 runs to 11 residues. In DNA, the CDR3 is TGTGCCAGCAGTCCACAAGAGACCCAGTACTTC. Residues: CASSPQETQYF.

The rearrangement links TRBV5-1 to TRBJ2-1; 10 bases line up with TRBD2. J gave up 7 bases and V 4 bases, and 11 bases lay outside the gene matches. CDR3 length: 16 amino acids. From germline, CDR1 is SGHRS and CDR2 YFSETQ. CDR3 sequence: CASSDPASGSRNEQFF. The CDR3 DNA follows: TGCGCCAGCAGCGATCCGGCTAGCGGGAGTAGGAATGAGCAGTTCTTC.

The V call is TRBV4-2, the J call TRBJ1-3; possibly TRBD1 for D (6 bases). V shed 0 bases and J shed 0 bases, with 15 bases lying between them. The CDR3 covers 18 residues. CDR1 is LGHNA and CDR2 is YNFKEQ in the germline V gene. The CDR3, as DNA: TGTGCCAGCAGCCAAGACCCCGCAGGGGTGAACTCTGGAAACACCATATATTTT. Amino acids: CASSQDPAGVNSGNTIYF.

The chain uses TRBV4-1 and TRBJ2-3; D ambiguous. The CDR3 has 14 residues. Trimming shortened V by 1 base and J by 2 bases, and 7 bases separated the two germline ends. Germline V gives CDR1 MGHRA, CDR2 YSYEKL. CDR3 sequence reads: CASSQAQVTDTQYF. For the CDR3, the DNA is TGCGCCAGCAGCCAAGCTCAGGTCACAGATACGCAGTATTTT.

For the CDR3, the DNA is TGTGCCAGCGGCTGGGACACCTCCTACGAGCAGTACTTC. It specifies CASGWDTSYEQYF. The V gene is TRBV28, the J gene TRBJ2-7, with D perhaps TRBD1 (6 bases). The CDR3 covers 13 residues. CDR1 and CDR2 (germline): MDHEN, SYDVKM. The V and J ends lost 8 bases and 0 bases respectively, with 11 bases between them.

The chain employs TRBV4-1 and TRBJ2-1; D uncertain. In germline, CDR1 is MGHRA, CDR2 YSYEKL. This CDR3 comprises 14 residues. Trimming stripped 2 bases from V and 9 bases from J, with 14 bases between. This CDR3 reads CASSQNPSRSEQFF. CDR3 in DNA: TGCGCCAGCAGCCAAAATCCATCGAGGTCTGAGCAGTTCTTC.

The chain is built from TRBV11-2 and TRBJ2-1, with a weak D call TRBD1 (5 bases). The CDR3 loop spans 16 amino acids. The germline V gene has CDR1 SGHAT and CDR2 FQNNGV. V lost 1 base to trimming and J lost 2 bases, with 12 bases between them. As DNA, the CDR3 is TGTGCCAGCAGCTTAGGAATCAGGGTGGCCTACAATGAGCAGTTCTTC. It encodes CASSLGIRVAYNEQFF.

The gene calls are TRBV30 and TRBJ2-6, with D possibly matching TRBD2 (5 bases). V was clipped by 8 bases and J by 0 bases, with 11 bases between them. The CDR3 is 14 amino acids. In germline, CDR1 is GTSNPN, CDR2 SVGIG (reference sequence). The CDR3 bases are TGTGCCGGTGGGGAGCCCTCTGGGGCCAACGTCCTGACTTTC. Amino acids: CAGGEPSGANVLTF. Supplemented by reference TRBV30 and TRBJ2-6, the full variable domain reads SQTIHQWPATLVQPVGSPLSLECTVEGTSNPNLYWYRQAAGRGLQLLFYSVGIGQISSEVPQNLSASRPQDRQFILSSKKLLLSDSGFYLCAGGEPSGANVLTFGAGSRLTVL.

V is TRBV6-1 and J is TRBJ2-7, with D tentatively TRBD2 (7 bases). The V and J ends lost 2 bases and 4 bases respectively, with 12 bases between them. The CDR3 extends over 14 amino acids. Germline V gene sequence: CDR1 MNHNS, CDR2 SASEGT. The CDR3 DNA reads as TGTGCCAGCAGTGAAAGGGGGACTAAGTACGAGCAGTACTTC. Translation gives CASSERGTKYEQYF.

This chain links TRBV4-1 with TRBJ2-1; 9 bases map to TRBD2. V lost 3 bases, J lost 4 bases, and 4 bases stayed unmatched. The germline CDR1 and CDR2 sequences are MGHRA and YSYEKL. The CDR3 extends over 15 amino acids. Here the CDR3 reads CASSHRLAEYNEQFF. In DNA, the CDR3 is TGCGCCAGCAGCCACCGACTAGCGGAGTACAATGAGCAGTTCTTC.

The V gene is TRBV2, the J gene TRBJ1-1, with 8 bases fitting TRBD1. Germline trimming cut 2 bases from V and 4 bases from J; bases unmatched to any gene: 6. Germline CDR1 is SNHLY and CDR2 is FYNNEI. The CDR3 sequence is 15 residues long. CDR3 bases: TGTGCCAGCAGTGAAAGACAGGGGCGTTTCACTGAAGCTTTCTTT. As protein: CASSERQGRFTEAFF. Variable domain in full (rest from reference TRBV2 and TRBJ1-1): EPEVTQTPSHQVTQMGQEVILRCVPISNHLYFYWYRQILGQKVEFLVSFYNNEISEKSEIFDDQFSVERPDGSNFTLKIRSTKLEDSAMYFCASSERQGRFTEAFFGQGTRLTVV.

The V and J genes are TRBV19 and TRBJ2-1; 11 bases align to TRBD2. Looked up from germline, CDR1 is LNHDA and CDR2 is SQIVND (reference sequence). V shed 2 bases and J 5 bases; nucleotides not matched to a gene: 2. The CDR3 covers 15 residues. DNA for the CDR3: TGTGCCAGTAGTATACAGACTAGCGGGAACAATGAGCAGTTCTTC. Its translation: CASSIQTSGNNEQFF.

The chain has TRBV6-4 and TRBJ1-5; 7 nucleotides line up with TRBD1. Trimming at V came to 2 bases and at J to 6 bases, leaving 7 bases not matched to a gene. The CDR3 is 15 residues long. CDR1 and CDR2 from the germline V gene are MRHNA and SNTAGT. CDR3: CASSDEAGGSQPQHF. The CDR3 DNA sequence: TGTGCCAGCAGTGACGAAGCAGGGGGGAGTCAGCCCCAGCATTTT.

The chain is built from TRBV10-3 and TRBJ1-4, with 9 positions matching TRBD1. CDR1 is ENHRY and CDR2 is SYGVKD in the germline V gene. The V gene end was trimmed by 0 bases and the J gene end by 8 bases; junction bases not matched to a gene: 7. The CDR3 loop spans 16 amino acids. The CDR3 reads CAISESTGQGGEKLFF. In nucleotides, the CDR3 is TGTGCCATCAGTGAGTCGACGGGACAGGGAGGAGAAAAACTGTTTTTT.

On this clone: The sample carries other DNA sequences with the same CDR3. This chain links TRBV30 with TRBJ1-1; D call uncertain. The germline gives CDR1 GTSNPN, CDR2 SVGIG (reference sequence). The CDR3 spans 11 residues. Trimming cost V 0 bases and J 6 bases, with 5 bases left between them. CDR3: CAWSVLAEAFF. CDR3 nucleotide sequence: TGTGCCTGGAGTGTACTAGCTGAAGCTTTCTTT.

The rearrangement links TRBV19 to TRBJ1-1, with 7 nucleotides matching TRBD1. J was trimmed by 4 bases and V by 4 bases; bases with no gene match: 6. In germline, CDR1 is LNHDA, CDR2 SQIVND (reference sequence). CDR3 size: 14 residues. For the CDR3, the DNA is TGTGCCAGTAGTAGCCAGGGGGGCGGCACTGAAGCTTTCTTT. It codes for CASSSQGGGTEAFF.

The CDR3 DNA reads TGTGCCAGCAGCTACCCTACCCGGGACAGATTCTTCACTGAAGCTTTCTTT. Translated: CASSYPTRDRFFTEAFF. The chain carries TRBV11-2 and TRBJ1-1, with TRBD1 matching 7 bases. V was clipped by 4 bases and J by 4 bases; unmatched bases: 15. CDR1 is SGHAT, CDR2 FQNNGV, per germline. This CDR3 has 17 amino acids.

The rearrangement links TRBV2 to TRBJ1-5; the D gene is possibly TRBD1 (6 bases). The CDR3 loop spans 13 amino acids. From germline, CDR1 is SNHLY and CDR2 FYNNEI. The V and J ends lost 4 bases and 4 bases respectively, with 8 bases between them. CDR3 region: CASSAGQNQPQHF. CDR3 DNA sequence: TGTGCCAGCAGTGCAGGACAGAATCAGCCCCAGCATTTT.